This TCR beta chain was recorded in a study of T-cell memory formation after mild COVID-19. Study information: Largely donor-specific TCR clusters were found. Broader study findings: Cross-reactive memory appears to have joined, as suggested by some responding clones showing up in pre-infection memory. Contracting CD4+ clones were located mainly in CM and EM, and CD8+ clones in EMRA. The study found balanced CD4/CD8 in clones contracting day 15 to 85 and a CD4+ lean in later expanders.

Using its own MiXCR run on the 5' RACE reads, TCRdb lists one record per CDR3 protein. The sample has about 560,000 distinct CDR3 sequences, approximately 15% seen once. Ten or more counts support this clonotype. The antigen is unknown. The TCR sequence derives from an adult woman who had mild COVID-19 (a few samples of this study predate the infection). Cell type and time point are not known. Sequenced: PBMCs or a T cell subset sorted from them (not recorded which).

The CDR3 bases are TGTGCCAGCAGCTCGGGGTCAGATACGCAGTATTTT. Encoded protein: CASSSGSDTQYF. The gene calls are TRBV7-3 and TRBJ2-3; tentative D call: TRBD2 (5 bases). Germline V lookup: CDR1 SGHTA, CDR2 FQGTGA. Trimming stripped 4 bases from V and 4 bases from J, with 6 bases between. The CDR3 runs 12 residues.